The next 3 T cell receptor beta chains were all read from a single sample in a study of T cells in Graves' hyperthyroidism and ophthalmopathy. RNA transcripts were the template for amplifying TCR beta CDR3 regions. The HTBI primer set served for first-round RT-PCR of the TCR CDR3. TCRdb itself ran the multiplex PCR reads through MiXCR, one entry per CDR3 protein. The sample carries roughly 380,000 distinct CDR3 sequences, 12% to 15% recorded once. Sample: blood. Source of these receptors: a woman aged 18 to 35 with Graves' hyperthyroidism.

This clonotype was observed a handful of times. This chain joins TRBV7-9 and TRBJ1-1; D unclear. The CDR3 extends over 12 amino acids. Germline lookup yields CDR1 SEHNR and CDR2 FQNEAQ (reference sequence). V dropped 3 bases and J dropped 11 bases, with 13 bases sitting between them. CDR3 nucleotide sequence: TGTGCCAGCAGCTTGGACGAACAACGGGCTTTCTTT. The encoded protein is CASSLDEQRAFF.

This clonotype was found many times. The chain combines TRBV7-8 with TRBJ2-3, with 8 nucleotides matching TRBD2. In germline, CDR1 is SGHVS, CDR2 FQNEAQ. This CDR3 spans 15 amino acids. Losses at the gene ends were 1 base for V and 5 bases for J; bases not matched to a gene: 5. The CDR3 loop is CASSLGLAGQDTQYF. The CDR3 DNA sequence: TGTGCCAGCAGCTTAGGTCTAGCGGGCCAAGATACGCAGTATTTT.

In DNA, the CDR3 is TGTGCCAGCAGTTACTCGCAGGGGCTTTATTCACCCCTCCACTTT. This gives the protein CASSYSQGLYSPLHF. The chain links TRBV6-2 or TRBV6-3 to TRBJ1-6, with D possibly being TRBD1 (6 bases). Trimming shortened V by 0 bases and J by 8 bases, and 11 bases separated the two germline ends. The CDR3 contains 15 residues. Looked up from germline, CDR1 is MNHEY and CDR2 is SVGEGT.